This T cell receptor beta chain was recovered during a study of regulatory T cells in long-lasting Graves disease (dated by TCRdb to the early 2020s). Regarding the study in general: Patients with newly diagnosed Graves' disease had been on antithyroid drugs for under 3 months. The study was conducted in China and was registered as a clinical trial. A total of 35 or so samples were covered by TCR sequencing, comprising approximately 13 persistent and around 20 newly diagnosed Graves' disease patients. Persistent Graves' disease patients were compared with newly diagnosed Graves' disease patients by peripheral blood TCR sequencing and RNA sequencing. The full study reports these points: A larger number of public clonotypes was shared among persistent patients (about 2,700) than among newly diagnosed patients (over 850). Lower TCR Shannon entropy and fewer highly expanded clones were observed in persistent Graves' disease patients than in newly diagnosed patients, which suggested clonal expansion. Only the TCR beta chain was sequenced and analyzed. Persistent disease showed preferential use of TRBV28, TRBJ1-2 and TRBJ2-5, whereas newly diagnosed disease favored TRBV20-1 and TRBJ2-1. Peripheral blood alone was examined, since thyroid tissue, which constituted the primary lesion, could not be accessed. As a limitation, the authors acknowledged that the small sample size may reduce accuracy.

Taken with the paper, the label for time point translates to: newly diagnosed GD, antithyroid drugs for less than 3 months. RNA was extracted from PBMCs in TRIzol for both TCR sequencing and RNA sequencing. The diagnosis of Graves' disease was made according to American Thyroid Association guidelines. Patients for the study were recruited at an endocrinology department in Xi'an, China. Each patient gave about 8.1 milliliters of peripheral blood, collected in an EDTA anticoagulant tube. Ficoll Paque Plus density gradient separation was used to isolate PBMCs, and no further T cell sorting was performed. An Agilent 2100 Bioanalyzer and agarose gel were used to check RNA quality, and a NanoDrop 2000 was used to measure RNA concentration. The library relied on multiplex PCR. TCRdb lists the instrument as Illumina HiSeq 4000. To build TCR beta libraries, CDR3 regions were amplified by Arm-PCR using iRepertoire HTBI primers. Gel purification was performed on PCR products prior to sequencing. The published analysis was carried out like this. Across samples, roughly 60 TRBV and approximately 15 TRBJ segments were identified and used for gene usage analysis of CDR3 amino acid clonotypes. COPE and FqMerger were used to merge filtered high-quality paired reads into contigs. BLAST was used to align contigs to the IMGT TRBV, TRBD and TRBJ reference genes, and CDR3 was defined following IMGT. Highly expanded clones were defined as clonotypes with a frequency above 0.1%. Repertoire diversity was measured by Shannon entropy, and V-J evenness by the Gini coefficient. A clonotype was considered public if more than one individual shared it. TCRdb handled the public reads itself, with Q25 trimming in fastp and clone calling in MiXCR, and kept productive beta chains. Rows are unified per CDR3 protein, each entry keeping the most common DNA and genes. TCRdb's processing, not the authors', yielded these V and J calls. Across this sample there are about 620,000 distinct CDR3 sequences, with approximately 15% seen only once. Around a sixth of the sample is in the top ten clones.

Measured from the cysteine to the phenylalanine, the CDR3 is 11 residues long. The sequence is cut down to CDR3 DNA, 33 bases in frame from base 1. Trimming at the junction amounts to 6 bases on V and 8 bases on J, and the germline ends lie 10 bases apart. CDR1 and CDR2 were assigned from the germline V gene as MDHEN and SYDVKM. This clonotype appeared many times. Its antigen has not been determined. No much larger clone exists at a distance of one base, and base qualities are not known. The same specimen was also included in a second study, on T cells in Graves' hyperthyroidism and ophthalmopathy. From that second study: Stable Graves' hyperthyroidism was defined as no progression to ophthalmopathy during 18 months of follow-up. The hyperthyroidism patients were between 18 and 65 years old and newly diagnosed, with a disease duration of less than 2 months. Exclusion was applied to patients with uncontrolled infections, other autoimmune diseases, pregnancy or lactation. Diagnoses relied on clinical symptoms, serum thyroxine and TRAb, thyroid ultrasound and orbital computed tomography. A first-round RT-PCR of the TCR CDR3 used the HTBI primer set with the Qiagen OneStep RT-PCR kit. Most expanded thyroid clonotypes (frequency above 0.001) were also detected in blood, suggesting blood repertoires may reflect thyroid immune responses. A model built on a 13 V-J signature distinguished ophthalmopathy from stable hyperthyroidism, reaching about 88% sensitivity and around 81% specificity in cross-validation and 80%/75% in testing. In validation, the model predicted progression to ophthalmopathy a median of about 5.9 months before onset, with 70% to 71% sensitivity and about 72% specificity. To identify TCR V-J signatures that set the groups apart, the researchers used a discovery cohort of 90 to 100 patients, made up of under 45 with Graves' ophthalmopathy and some 56 with stable Graves' hyperthyroidism. Whether ophthalmopathy could be predicted prospectively was tested in an independent validation cohort made up of 18 hyperthyroidism patients plus 17 patients who later progressed to ophthalmopathy. The 100 or so discovery patients were randomly split 7:3 into training and test sets. In addition, the study compared T-cell repertoires in thyroid tissue and in blood from about 6 Graves' hyperthyroidism patients. Following sampling, methimazole starting at 30 mg daily was given to hyperthyroidism patients, and high-dose intravenous methylprednisolone was given to ophthalmopathy patients. A second multiplex PCR round built the libraries, followed by size selection and purification. The libraries were sequenced on an Illumina HiSeq2000 using paired-end 100 bp reads. SOAPnuke was used to process the raw data, throwing out any read that contained adapters or uncalled bases, had a mean Phred below 15, or lacked an exact constant-primer or identifier match. High-quality paired reads were merged using COPE v1.2.5, and each unique nucleotide sequence was defined as a clonotype. Clonotypes were aligned to IMGT TRBV, TRBD and TRBJ reference segments using MiTCR v1.1. The analysis included only V-J combinations with a frequency above 0.0001, which together covered 99.2% of the repertoires. A TCS score was defined as the ratio of F50 (clonal expansion) to E x V (chaos), with BLOSUM62-based TCRdist applied between CDR3 peptides within each V-J. Welch's t-statistics and random forest reduced around 520 V-J features to 13, which were used in a naive Bayes classifier (R e1071). No statistical method was used to fix the sample size in advance, and group allocation was not hidden from the investigators. TCR Vbeta CDR3 sequencing of fewer than 150 peripheral blood samples (under 45 ophthalmopathy, 75 or so hyperthyroidism and around 17 progressor patients) is reported in the paper.

Recombination joined TRBV28 with TRBJ1-2, with an unclear D gene assignment. The receptor's source is a woman in her thirties with Graves disease. Donor details come from another sample of the same person, matched by shared clones. The sample here was peripheral blood mononuclear cells (PBMCs), taken at new diagnosis, from a patient treated with antithyroid drugs. The DNA sequence follows: TGTGCCAGCAGCTCCTTTGTGGGCTACACCTTC. It specifies CASSSFVGYTF.